The 27 T cell receptor beta chains in this list originate from one sample, sequenced in a study of beta chain features in type 1 diabetes. Study conclusions and caveats: Patients with Type 1 diabetes showed moderately but significantly shorter TCRB CDR3s in all four CD4+ subsets.

The whole isolated RNA underwent reverse transcription, so sequencing captured expressed TCRB transcripts. The assay was immunoSEQ multiplex PCR, and TCRdb's table has in-frame clones only and misses some. The sample carries roughly 730,000 clones, roughly 12% recorded once. For these receptors, no antigen is known. The specimen was naive CD4+ T cells from blood. The receptors stem from a man aged 18 to 29 with type 1 diabetes.

This clone was counted only a few times. The chain couples TRBV7-9 to TRBJ1-2; no clear D gene. Trimming took off 5 bases at V and 5 bases at J, with 9 bases between the two ends. This CDR3 has 12 amino acids. The germline V gene encodes CDR1 SEHNR and CDR2 FQNEAQ (reference sequence). CDR3 nucleotides: TGTGCCAGCAGCCTACAACAGTATGGCTACACCTTC. Translation: CASSLQQYGYTF.

This clone was picked up a small number of times. The chain couples TRBV29-1 to TRBJ2-7; TRBD1 might be the D (6 bases). The CDR3 has 11 residues. The V end was cut by 3 bases, the J end by 6 bases, with 9 bases between. Per germline, CDR1 SQVTM and CDR2 ANQGSEA. This CDR3 is CSVDWGLEQYF. The CDR3, as DNA: TGCAGCGTTGATTGGGGGCTCGAGCAGTACTTC.

J is TRBJ1-2 and V is TRBV30, with 11 bases identical to TRBD1. After removal of 4 bases from V and 8 bases from J, the junction contained 6 bases not matched to a gene. There are 13 residues in the CDR3. Germline CDR1 reads GTSNPN; CDR2 reads SVGIG (reference sequence). CDR3 sequence: CAWNRDRGKGYTF. The CDR3, as DNA: TGTGCCTGGAACCGGGACAGGGGGAAGGGCTACACCTTC. Combining the CDR3 with reference TRBV30 and TRBJ1-2 gives the whole variable domain SQTIHQWPATLVQPVGSPLSLECTVEGTSNPNLYWYRQAAGRGLQLLFYSVGIGQISSEVPQNLSASRPQDRQFILSSKKLLLSDSGFYLCAWNRDRGKGYTFGSGTRLTVV.

The chain uses TRBV5-1 and TRBJ2-1; possibly TRBD1 or TRBD2 for D (5 bases each). There are 15 residues in the CDR3. Germline CDR1 reads SGHRS; CDR2 reads YFSETQ. With 0 bases removed from V and 1 base from J, the gap between germline ends came to 8 bases. CDR3 amino acids: CASSLGDPSYNEQFF. In DNA, the CDR3 is TGCGCCAGCAGCTTGGGGGACCCATCCTACAATGAGCAGTTCTTC. Filled out from reference TRBV5-1 and TRBJ2-1, the complete variable domain reads KAGVTQTPRYLIKTRGQQVTLSCSPISGHRSVSWYQQTPGQGLQFLFEYFSETQRNKGNFPGRFSGRQFSNSRSEMNVSTLELGDSALYLCASSLGDPSYNEQFFGPGTRLTVL.

This clone was counted a few times. This CDR3 is CASRPDGTGRYNEQFF. In nucleotides, the CDR3 is TGTGCCAGCAGACCTGACGGGACAGGGAGATACAATGAGCAGTTCTTC. The J gene is TRBJ2-1, the V gene TRBV11-1; 9 nucleotides line up with TRBD1. The CDR3 has 16 residues. The J segment lost 4 bases and the V segment lost 6 bases, leaving 10 bases of the junction unmatched. Germline V CDR1 and CDR2: SGHAT, FQDESV (reference sequence).

There are a few counts of this clone. This rearrangement joins TRBV6-5 to TRBJ2-5; 9 bases agree with TRBD2. V shed 6 bases, J shed 5 bases, and the junction held 7 bases outside the gene matches. Germline loops: CDR1 MNHEY, CDR2 SVGAGI. This CDR3 contains 14 residues. CDR3 coding DNA: TGTGCCAGCAGACCCCAACTAGCGGGTGAGACCCAGTACTTC. Residues: CASRPQLAGETQYF.

This clone was picked up a small number of times. The J gene is TRBJ2-5, the V gene TRBV6-1; D not certain. CDR1 MNHNS and CDR2 SASEGT come from the germline V gene. The V and J ends lost 5 bases and 5 bases respectively, with 15 bases between them. This CDR3 is built from 14 residues. The CDR3 sequence: CASSHSPPRETQYF. Here the CDR3 DNA reads TGTGCCAGCAGTCACTCGCCTCCCCGGGAGACCCAGTACTTC.

The genes are TRBV13 and TRBJ2-7, with unresolved D. The CDR3 runs to 19 residues. Per germline, CDR1 PRHDT and CDR2 FYEKMQ (reference sequence). V gave up 0 bases and J gave up 7 bases, with 28 bases separating them. CDR3 in DNA: TGTGCCAGCAGCTTAGGAGGCTTAAGATTGGACCGCCGGAAAGGGGAGCAGTACTTC. Encoded protein: CASSLGGLRLDRRKGEQYF.

The chain links TRBV7-6 to TRBJ1-1, with D possibly being TRBD1 (6 bases). Germline loops: CDR1 SGHVS, CDR2 FNYEAQ. The CDR3 runs 14 residues. V lost 4 bases and J lost 1, with 10 bases in between. CDR3 coding DNA: TGTGCCAGCAGCTCGTCGGGACAGAACACTGAAGCTTTCTTT. Translated: CASSSSGQNTEAFF.

The chain combines TRBV6-1 with TRBJ2-3; possibly TRBD1 for D (6 bases). Germline V gives CDR1 MNHNS, CDR2 SASEGT. V lost 2 bases and J lost 5, with 8 bases in between. CDR3 length equals 13 residues. The CDR3 DNA sequence: TGTGCCAGCAGTGAACAGGGGTTAGATACGCAGTATTTT. This encodes CASSEQGLDTQYF.

This clone has more than one count but fewer than ten. This chain uses TRBV27 with TRBJ2-7, with D unclear. The V end lost 2 bases, the J end lost 4 bases, and 12 bases lay between the germline ends. The CDR3 extends over 14 amino acids. The germline gives CDR1 MNHEY, CDR2 SMNVEV (reference sequence). The CDR3 nucleotides read TGTGCCAGCAGTTTAGACGGATCTCAATACGAGCAGTACTTC. This encodes CASSLDGSQYEQYF.

This clone has only a few counts. The rearrangement uses TRBV18 and TRBJ2-1; D is unresolved. This CDR3 is 18 amino acids long. V was cut by 0 bases and J by 0 bases, with 15 bases left in between. From germline, CDR1 is KGHSH and CDR2 LQKENI. CDR3 coding DNA: TGTGCCAGCTCACCACCGTTGATCGTATCCGGCTCCTACAATGAGCAGTTCTTC. Translated, it gives CASSPPLIVSGSYNEQFF. Full variable domain (missing parts from reference TRBV18 and TRBJ2-1): NAGVMQNPRHLVRRRGQEARLRCSPMKGHSHVYWYRQLPEEGLKFMVYLQKENIIDESGMPKERFSAEFPKEGPSILRIQQVVRGDSAAYFCASSPPLIVSGSYNEQFFGPGTRLTVL.

Only a few counts were recorded for this clone. The rearrangement links TRBV7-3 to TRBJ2-6; D is perhaps TRBD1 or TRBD2 (5 bases each). V was pared by 4 bases and J by 2 bases, with 12 bases between. This CDR3 comprises 16 residues. Per germline, CDR1 SGHTA and CDR2 FQGTGA. Written as DNA, the CDR3 is TGTGCCAGCAGCTCCCAGCTGGGGGCTGGGGCCAACGTCCTGACTTTC. Translation gives CASSSQLGAGANVLTF.

This clone was counted between two and nine times. Other DNA variants within this sample encode the same CDR3. Here the CDR3 reads CASSQEGRGNSPLHF. In nucleotides, the CDR3 is TGCGCCAGCAGCCAAGAGGGGAGGGGGAATTCACCCCTCCACTTT. This chain links TRBV4-1 with TRBJ1-6, with D perhaps TRBD1 (6 bases). Germline CDR1 reads MGHRA; CDR2 reads YSYEKL. The CDR3 has 15 residues. V lost 0 bases, J lost 7 bases, and 10 bases lay in between.

The V and J genes are TRBV7-9 and TRBJ1-1; D gene unclear. The CDR3 is 12 amino acids. Germline CDR1 and CDR2: SEHNR and FQNEAQ (reference sequence). V was cut by 8 bases and J by 2 bases, with 9 bases left in between. The DNA of the CDR3 is TGTGCCAGCGGGAGCTCCAACACTGAAGCTTTCTTT. Its protein is CASGSSNTEAFF.

The rearrangement links TRBV5-1 to TRBJ2-2, with D possibly being TRBD2 (5 bases). The CDR3 extends over 12 amino acids. CDR1 SGHRS and CDR2 YFSETQ come from the germline V gene. V lost 2 bases and J lost 7, with 6 bases in between. The CDR3 coding sequence is TGCGCCAGCAGCTTACGGGGCGGGGAGCTGTTTTTT. It yields the protein CASSLRGGELFF. Complete variable domain (other parts from reference TRBV5-1 and TRBJ2-2): KAGVTQTPRYLIKTRGQQVTLSCSPISGHRSVSWYQQTPGQGLQFLFEYFSETQRNKGNFPGRFSGRQFSNSRSEMNVSTLELGDSALYLCASSLRGGELFFGEGSRLTVL.

This clone was observed a few times. The chain links TRBV9 to TRBJ2-7; D call uncertain. The germline V gene has CDR1 SGDLS and CDR2 YYNGEE. V was cut by 3 bases and J by 3 bases, with 7 bases left in between. This CDR3 region has 12 residues. The CDR3 is CASSGRLYEQYF. The CDR3 DNA reads as TGTGCCAGCAGCGGCAGACTCTACGAGCAGTACTTC.

The V and J genes are TRBV30 and TRBJ2-1, with TRBD1 matching over 7 bases. This CDR3 region has 14 residues. Per the germline V gene, CDR1 is GTSNPN and CDR2 is SVGIG (reference sequence). J gave up 3 bases and V 4 bases, and 6 bases lay outside the gene matches. CDR3 loop: CAWNQGVFYNEQFF. The CDR3 nucleotides read TGTGCCTGGAACCAGGGGGTTTTCTACAATGAGCAGTTCTTC.

This clone has just a few counts. The chain uses TRBV9 and TRBJ2-7; 11 positions agree with TRBD2. CDR3 length: 19 amino acids. V shed 0 bases and J 5 bases; nucleotides not matched to a gene: 16. CDR1 and CDR2 (germline): SGDLS, YYNGEE. Here the CDR3 reads CASSVAMTSGDRVPNEQYF. The CDR3 DNA reads TGTGCCAGCAGCGTAGCAATGACTAGCGGGGACCGCGTGCCCAACGAGCAGTACTTC. Together with reference TRBV9 and TRBJ2-7, the CDR3 gives the full variable domain: DSGVTQTPKHLITATGQRVTLRCSPRSGDLSVYWYQQSLDQGLQFLIQYYNGEERAKGNILERFSAQQFPDLHSELNLSSLELGDSALYFCASSVAMTSGDRVPNEQYFGPGTRLTVT.

A word on this clone: Other DNA sequences in the same sample also yield this CDR3. V gene TRBV27 combines with J gene TRBJ1-2, with D unresolved. CDR1 and CDR2 from the germline V gene are MNHEY and SMNVEV (reference sequence). This CDR3 has 13 amino acids. The V end was cut by 3 bases, the J end by 2 bases, with 7 bases between. CDR3 nucleotide sequence: TGTGCCAGCAGTTTTCGGGGAAACTATGGCTACACCTTC. This translates into CASSFRGNYGYTF.

The V gene is TRBV25-1, the J gene TRBJ2-7; D gene uncertain. CDR3 length: 15 amino acids. Trimming cost V 4 bases and J 9 bases, with 22 bases left between them. Germline CDR1 and CDR2: MGHDK and SYGVNS. CDR3 amino acids: CASSGGALMRPVQYF. CDR3 bases: TGTGCCAGCAGTGGAGGAGCTTTAATGAGACCCGTGCAGTACTTC.

A remark on this clone: The same CDR3 can be traced to other DNA sequences in this sample. The chain couples TRBV30 to TRBJ2-1; D remains unclear. Germline loops: CDR1 GTSNPN, CDR2 SVGIG (reference sequence). The CDR3 spans 10 residues. V was cut by 0 bases and J by 9 bases, with 3 bases left in between. CDR3 in DNA: TGTGCCTGGAGTGTTCGTGAGCAGTTCTTC. Protein product: CAWSVREQFF.

This clone has more than one count but fewer than ten. The same CDR3 can be traced to other DNA sequences in this sample. The CDR3 nucleotides read TGCAGCGTAAGGGGCAGGCTCTCCTACGAGCAGTACTTC. This translates into CSVRGRLSYEQYF. This rearrangement joins TRBV29-1 to TRBJ2-7; the D gene is possibly TRBD1 (5 bases). Germline V gene data show CDR1 as SQVTM and CDR2 as ANQGSEA. The CDR3 length is 13 residues. The V end was cut by 6 bases, the J end by 0 bases, with 12 bases between.

The chain joins TRBV10-3 to TRBJ1-4; 7 bases line up with TRBD1. There are 14 residues in the CDR3. With 5 bases clipped from V and 8 bases from J, the junction kept 8 bases outside the gene matches. CDR1 is ENHRY, CDR2 SYGVKD, per germline. The CDR3 region is CAISPGTVSEKLFF. The CDR3 DNA sequence: TGTGCCATCAGTCCCGGGACAGTAAGCGAAAAACTGTTTTTT.

CDR3 in amino acids: CASSLLGDRRGYTF. CDR3 bases: TGTGCCAGCAGCCTTCTCGGGGACAGGAGAGGCTACACCTTC. The V and J genes are TRBV7-2 and TRBJ1-2, with 8 positions matching TRBD1. The CDR3 extends over 14 amino acids. Trimming at V came to 5 bases and at J to 8 bases, leaving 10 bases not matched to a gene. Looked up from germline, CDR1 is SGHTA and CDR2 is FQGNSA.

This rearrangement joins TRBV7-9 to TRBJ1-1; D possibly corresponds to TRBD1 (5 bases). V gave up 5 bases and J gave up 5 bases, with 15 bases separating them. Germline V gene lookup returns CDR1 SEHNR and CDR2 FQNEAQ (reference sequence). The CDR3 extends over 14 amino acids. CDR3 sequence (DNA): TGTGCCAGCAGCCCTGGCATGGGGGGAACTGAAGCTTTCTTT. It specifies CASSPGMGGTEAFF. Combining the CDR3 with reference TRBV7-9 and TRBJ1-1 gives the whole variable domain DTGVSQNPRHKITKRGQNVTFRCDPISEHNRLYWYRQTLGQGPEFLTYFQNEAQLEKSRLLSDRFSAERPKGSFSTLEIQRTEQGDSAMYLCASSPGMGGTEAFFGQGTRLTVV.

The chain employs TRBV15 and TRBJ2-7, with TRBD1 matching over 7 bases. V trimming: 3 bases; J trimming: 3 bases; junction bases outside the gene matches: 8. Germline lookup yields CDR1 LNHNV and CDR2 YYDKDF (reference sequence). The CDR3 has 15 amino acids. CDR3 amino acids: CATSSDPGQNYEQYF. In DNA, the CDR3 is TGTGCCACCAGCAGTGATCCGGGACAGAACTACGAGCAGTACTTC.